This paragraph reports one T cell receptor (beta chain). The antigen is undetermined. These data come from a study of T cell responses to AZD1222 COVID-19 vaccine. Overall study: The study pooled second doses at about 4 or about 12 weeks. Study conclusions and caveats: Most donors were white British and more were female, and clonal diversity was possibly underestimated. Researchers report vaccine-associated CD4 TCRs spanning spike, with dominance at 160-218 and 743-854.

Produced via immunoSEQ multiplex PCR; TCRdb's table is partial and in-frame only. Among about 120,000 clones, approximately 89% were seen once, and the ten largest hold around 5.8%. Trimming removed 0 bases at V and 5 bases at J, with 10 bases between. The CDR3 runs to 14 residues. Germline V CDR1 and CDR2: WNHNN, SYGVQD (reference sequence). The specimen comprised peripheral blood, sampled on day 0 of AZD1222 vaccination. The rearrangement joins TRBV10-1 to TRBJ1-2; no clear D gene. The receptor was derived from an adult in good health. DNA for the CDR3: TGCGCCAGCAGTGAGTCGAGGCCCAAGTATGGCTACACCTTC. It yields the protein CASSESRPKYGYTF.